What follows is one TCR beta chain and its context. This entry comes from a study of shared clonotypes between healthy human individuals. V trimming: 3 bases; J trimming: 1 base; junction bases outside the gene matches: 6. Germline V gene lookup returns CDR1 SGHNT and CDR2 YYREEE (reference sequence). This CDR3 region has 16 residues. Assay: immunoSEQ multiplex PCR; the TCRdb copy retains only in-frame clones and omits some. In the table there are some 530,000 clones, over 70% of which are singletons. V usage is TRBV5-4 and J usage is TRBJ2-1; 8 positions agree with TRBD2. Source material: PBMCs. The source of this sequence is a woman aged 35 to 49 in good health. Some clones in this sample may be carry-over from other donors' samples. The CDR3 reads CASSSRASGSYNEQFF. For the CDR3, the DNA is TGTGCCAGCAGCTCAAGAGCTAGCGGGTCCTACAATGAGCAGTTCTTC.